This T cell receptor beta chain was captured in a study of T cells after somatic rescue of genetic block. The method was immunoSEQ multiplex PCR; TCRdb's version includes in-frame clones alone and lacks a portion of them. The sample includes over 95,000 clones, approximately 90% of them seen just once. The CDR3 has 15 amino acids. Germline assignment: CDR1 LNHNV and CDR2 YYDKDF (reference sequence). V dropped 0 bases and J dropped 5 bases, with 13 bases sitting between them. Sequenced: peripheral blood mononuclear cells (PBMCs). The source is a woman aged 18-35 years. The chain carries TRBV15 and TRBJ2-5; TRBD1 or TRBD2 may be the D gene (6 bases each). CDR3 residues: CATSRDQGGSETQYF. In DNA, the CDR3 is TGTGCCACCAGCAGAGATCAAGGGGGGTCGGAGACCCAGTACTTC.